The 29 T cell receptor beta chains reported below all come from one sample, sequenced in a study of T-cell reconstitution after alpha-beta-depleted transplantation in children. Unique molecular identifiers were incorporated when the TCRbeta library was constructed. In TCRdb, the PCR reads were re-called with MiXCR into one record per CDR3 protein. The sample holds 5,100 or so distinct CDR3 sequences, about 28% seen once. Sequencing used PBMCs, mostly from graft donor cells, obtained 60 days after TCRalphabeta/CD19-depleted stem cell transplant. The source of these receptors is a male patient between 2 and 10 years old who had a stem cell transplant for acute lymphoblastic leukemia, so the T cells may come from the graft donor.

The genes are TRBV5-1 and TRBJ2-3, with 8 bases that match TRBD1. Germline loops: CDR1 SGHRS, CDR2 YFSETQ. The CDR3 contains 14 residues. The V and J ends lost 5 bases and 3 bases, in that order; junction bases with no gene match: 5. For the CDR3, the DNA is TGCGCCAGCAGGGGGACAGGTTTGACAGATACGCAGTATTTT. It encodes CASRGTGLTDTQYF.

By share of the sample, this clonotype is medium-sized. The J gene is TRBJ2-2, the V gene TRBV12-3 or TRBV12-4; D not resolved. V gave up 3 bases and J gave up 0 bases, with 11 bases separating them. There are 16 residues in the CDR3. Here the CDR3 reads CASSLDSSANTGELFF. The CDR3 bases are TGTGCCAGCAGTTTGGATTCAAGCGCGAACACCGGGGAGCTGTTTTTT.

This clonotype came up many times. J is TRBJ2-6 and V is TRBV6-1; 13 positions match TRBD2. The V gene's germline CDR1 is MNHNS and CDR2 SASEGT. There are 19 residues in the CDR3. Germline trimming cut 6 bases from V and 3 bases from J; bases unmatched to any gene: 11. The CDR3 coding sequence is TGTGCCAGCAGGAAGGGACTAGCGGGGTGGGAAGGTGGGGCCAACGTCCTGACTTTC. This sequence encodes CASRKGLAGWEGGANVLTF.

This clonotype was found many times. The chain carries TRBV7-2 and TRBJ2-1, with no clear D. CDR1 and CDR2 from the germline V gene are SGHTA and FQGNSA. This CDR3 spans 14 amino acids. V lost 1 base and J lost 13, with 17 bases in between. The CDR3 nucleotides read TGTGCCAGCAGCTTAGGGCCGGAGCGATCGGGTCAGTTCTTC. Protein: CASSLGPERSGQFF.

This clonotype has ten or more counts. J is TRBJ2-3 and V is TRBV6-1; 7 nucleotides agree with TRBD2. V shed 3 bases, J shed 8 bases, and the junction held 11 bases outside the gene matches. In germline, CDR1 is MNHNS, CDR2 SASEGT. CDR3 length equals 15 residues. CDR3 sequence reads: CASSDLAVVMGTQYF. CDR3 DNA sequence: TGTGCCAGCAGTGATCTAGCGGTCGTTATGGGTACGCAGTATTTT.

By share, this clonotype ranks as medium-sized (0.01 to 0.1%). The chain's CDR3 is CASSQVPILAGNTIYF. The CDR3, as DNA: TGTGCCAGCAGCCAAGTGCCCATCCTCGCTGGAAACACCATATATTTT. The chain carries TRBV3-1 and TRBJ1-3; D not certain. The V end lost 1 base, the J end lost 2 bases, and 12 bases lay between the germline ends. Germline CDR1 and CDR2: LGHDT and YNNKEL (reference sequence). The CDR3 spans 16 residues. Filled out from reference TRBV3-1 and TRBJ1-3, the complete variable domain reads DTAVSQTPKYLVTQMGNDKSIKCEQNLGHDTMYWYKQDSKKFLKIMFSYNNKELIINETVPNRFSPKSPDKAHLNLHINSLELGDSAVYFCASSQVPILAGNTIYFGEGSWLTVV.

In its sample, this clonotype was seen once. This rearrangement joins TRBV24-1 to TRBJ2-1, with D hard to call. The CDR3 sequence is 11 residues long. V was clipped by 0 bases and J by 12 bases, with 5 bases between them. Germline CDR1 reads KGHDR; CDR2 reads SFDVKD. CDR3 protein: CATSDLSMQFF. The DNA of the CDR3 is TGTGCCACCAGTGATTTGTCCATGCAGTTCTTC.

The V call is TRBV5-1, the J call TRBJ2-2, with D uncertain. Germline CDR1 SGHRS, CDR2 YFSETQ. The CDR3 loop spans 14 amino acids. V lost 4 bases and J lost 6, with 13 bases in between. The CDR3 protein is CASSPVMLAGELFF. The CDR3 DNA is TGCGCCAGCAGCCCAGTAATGCTGGCCGGGGAGCTGTTTTTT.

There are many counts of this clonotype. The chain links TRBV5-1 to TRBJ2-5; TRBD2 aligns across 15 bases. Per germline, CDR1 SGHRS and CDR2 YFSETQ. This CDR3 is built from 19 residues. V was pared by 2 bases and J by 4 bases, with 12 bases of the junction left unmatched. In DNA, the CDR3 is TGCGCCAGCAGCTTCCCAGGACTAGCGGGAGGGCCCGTTACAGAGACCCAGTACTTC. Its protein product is CASSFPGLAGGPVTETQYF.

The chain uses TRBV7-6 and TRBJ2-1, with 11 nucleotides matching TRBD2. This CDR3 is built from 16 residues. With V trimmed by 4 bases and J by 8 bases, 10 bases remained unmatched. CDR1 and CDR2 (germline): SGHVS, FNYEAQ. For the CDR3, the DNA is TGTGCCAGCAGCTCCTCAATAACTAGCGGGAGCGATGAGCAGTTCTTC. Translated, it gives CASSSSITSGSDEQFF.

This clonotype was counted many times. V and J are TRBV19 and TRBJ1-5, with a possible D match to TRBD1 (5 bases). Trimming took off 2 bases at V and 5 bases at J, with 10 bases between the two ends. Germline assignment: CDR1 LNHDA and CDR2 SQIVND (reference sequence). This CDR3 comprises 14 residues. The CDR3 sequence is CASSIRGSDQPQHF. CDR3 DNA: TGTGCCAGTAGTATAAGGGGTTCAGATCAGCCCCAGCATTTT.

V and J are TRBV7-2 and TRBJ2-2, with 7 bases lining up with TRBD1. Germline CDR1 and CDR2: SGHTA and FQGNSA. The CDR3 runs 15 residues. The V and J ends lost 5 bases and 0 bases, in that order; junction bases with no gene match: 3. In nucleotides, the CDR3 is TGTGCCAGCAGCCCGACAGGGACGAACACCGGGGAGCTGTTTTTT. Protein sequence: CASSPTGTNTGELFF.

Regarding this clonotype: The junction departs from germline at one end; a sequencing error may be responsible. This chain uses TRBV20-1 with TRBJ2-2; tentatively, D is TRBD1 (7 bases). Germline values: CDR1 DFQATT, CDR2 SNEGSKA (reference sequence). This CDR3 comprises 17 residues. CDR3 bases: TGCTGTGCTAGCGTCCTGGCAGGGGGAGAACACACCGGGGAGCTGTTTTTT. Its protein product is CCASVLAGGEHTGELFF.

This clonotype is judged large. The chain joins TRBV28 to TRBJ2-1; 10 nucleotides line up with TRBD1. CDR3 size: 15 residues. The V gene end was trimmed by 2 bases and the J gene end by 4 bases; junction bases not matched to a gene: 2. Germline-derived CDR1 and CDR2 are MDHEN and SYDVKM. CDR3 sequence: CASSLGTGVYNEQFF. CDR3 bases: TGTGCCAGCAGTTTAGGGACAGGGGTTTACAATGAGCAGTTCTTC.

The genes are TRBV12-3 or TRBV12-4 and TRBJ2-1; TRBD1 matches 9 bases. The CDR3 is 15 residues long. Trimming removed 5 bases from V and 5 bases from J; junction bases left unmatched: 7. This chain's CDR3 is CASSLIGQGNNEQFF. CDR3 nucleotide sequence: TGTGCCAGCAGTCTTATTGGACAGGGGAACAATGAGCAGTTCTTC.

This clonotype showed up just once. DNA of the CDR3: TGCAGTGCTAGGGGTGGGTTCACCTACGAGCAGTACTTC. This sequence encodes CSARGGFTYEQYF. The rearrangement joins TRBV20-1 to TRBJ2-7; D unclear. The CDR3 length is 13 residues. V was clipped by 3 bases and J by 2 bases, with 11 bases between them. Germline CDR1 and CDR2: DFQATT and SNEGSKA (reference sequence).

This clonotype showed up many times. The chain carries TRBV20-1 and TRBJ2-1; the match to TRBD2 covers 8 bases. The CDR3 covers 16 residues. The V gene end was trimmed by 6 bases and the J gene end by 7 bases; junction bases not matched to a gene: 17. Germline assignment: CDR1 DFQATT and CDR2 SNEGSKA (reference sequence). The CDR3 sequence: CSADPGLGNRENEQFF. CDR3 sequence (DNA): TGCAGTGCGGATCCGGGACTAGGGAATCGGGAAAATGAGCAGTTCTTC.

This clonotype is labeled medium-sized. The V and J genes are TRBV11-2 and TRBJ2-7, with 12 positions matching TRBD2. This CDR3 spans 16 amino acids. The trim removed 1 base at V and 3 bases at J, leaving 4 bases unmatched. The germline CDR1 and CDR2 sequences are SGHAT and FQNNGV. The CDR3 nucleotides read TGTGCCAGCAGCTTAGCGAGGACTAGCGGGATCTACGAGCAGTACTTC. This encodes CASSLARTSGIYEQYF.

This rearrangement joins TRBV2 to TRBJ2-3; no firm D call. There are 14 residues in the CDR3. V lost 1 base, J lost 5 bases, and 10 bases lay in between. Germline V CDR1 and CDR2: SNHLY, FYNNEI. CDR3 sequence: CASSEVGELDTQYF. The CDR3 region has the DNA TGTGCCAGCAGTGAAGTTGGGGAACTAGATACGCAGTATTTT.

This chain links TRBV5-6 with TRBJ1-1; tentatively, D is TRBD1 (5 bases). CDR1 is SGHDT, CDR2 YYEEEE, per germline. Trimming stripped 2 bases from V and 4 bases from J, with 12 bases between. The CDR3 totals 14 residues. The CDR3 region has the DNA TGTGCCAGCAGCTTTTATTCGGGGGGCACTGAAGCTTTCTTT. This codes for CASSFYSGGTEAFF.

At least ten counts were recorded for this clonotype. The genes are TRBV11-3 and TRBJ2-7; tentatively, D is TRBD2 (5 bases). Per the germline V gene, CDR1 is SGHNT and CDR2 is YENEEA. V lost 1 base, J lost 6 bases, and 19 bases lay in between. The CDR3 totals 16 residues. This CDR3 is CASSLGGQEVWGEQYF. The DNA of the CDR3 is TGTGCCAGCAGCTTAGGAGGCCAGGAGGTCTGGGGCGAGCAGTACTTC. Looking up the rest from reference TRBV11-3 and TRBJ2-7 gives the full variable domain: EAGVVQSPRYKIIEKKQPVAFWCNPISGHNTLYWYLQNLGQGPELLIRYENEEAVDDSQLPKDRFSAERLKGVDSTLKIQPAELGDSAVYLCASSLGGQEVWGEQYFGPGTRLTVT.

Ten or more counts support this clonotype. The J gene is TRBJ1-1, the V gene TRBV7-9; D is unclear. Germline V lookup: CDR1 SEHNR, CDR2 FQNEAQ (reference sequence). This CDR3 has 15 amino acids. Trimming stripped 7 bases from V and 0 bases from J, with 15 bases between. CDR3 in DNA: TGTGCCAGCAACAAGGACGCATGGATGAACACTGAAGCTTTCTTT. Protein product: CASNKDAWMNTEAFF.

The chain uses TRBV20-1 and TRBJ2-1; the D gene is possibly TRBD1 (6 bases). With 6 bases removed from V and 9 bases from J, the gap between germline ends came to 15 bases. CDR1 and CDR2 from the germline V gene are DFQATT and SNEGSKA (reference sequence). This CDR3 has 12 amino acids. The CDR3 sequence is CSAWGPPSEQFF. Here the CDR3 DNA reads TGCAGTGCCTGGGGGCCTCCGAGTGAGCAGTTCTTC.

This clonotype occurred many times. CDR3 sequence reads: CASSIFQGMNTEAFF. CDR3 nucleotide sequence: TGTGCCAGTAGTATATTTCAGGGCATGAACACTGAAGCTTTCTTT. This sequence joins TRBV19 and TRBJ1-1; possible D gene TRBD1, 5 bases. With 2 bases removed from V and 0 bases from J, the gap between germline ends came to 10 bases. The CDR3 is 15 amino acids. The germline CDR1 and CDR2 sequences are LNHDA and SQIVND (reference sequence).

This clonotype occurred many times. The rearrangement joins TRBV7-9 to TRBJ2-2; 8 bases align to TRBD1. The CDR3 length is 15 residues. Germline assignment: CDR1 SEHNR and CDR2 FQNEAQ (reference sequence). Losses at the gene ends were 1 base for V and 8 bases for J; bases not matched to a gene: 6. The CDR3 region is CASSLGGTGRGELFF. The CDR3 DNA is TGTGCCAGCAGCTTAGGGGGGACAGGCCGGGGGGAGCTGTTTTTT. Full variable domain (outside the CDR3, taken from reference TRBV7-9 and TRBJ2-2): DTGVSQNPRHKITKRGQNVTFRCDPISEHNRLYWYRQTLGQGPEFLTYFQNEAQLEKSRLLSDRFSAERPKGSFSTLEIQRTEQGDSAMYLCASSLGGTGRGELFFGEGSRLTVL.

This clonotype appeared many times. The CDR3, as DNA: TGTGCCAGCAGCTTAGTCGGGGACTTTGAGGGCGAGCAGTACTTC. Amino acids: CASSLVGDFEGEQYF. The V call is TRBV13, the J call TRBJ2-7; weak D call: TRBD2 (6 bases). V was cut by 1 base and J by 6 bases, with 16 bases left in between. The length of the CDR3 is 15 residues. Germline CDR1 PRHDT, CDR2 FYEKMQ (reference sequence).

This clonotype was seen at least ten times. The chain recombines TRBV20-1 with TRBJ2-1; 9 positions match TRBD2. V dropped 3 bases and J dropped 3; count of bases not matched to a gene: 3. Germline V gene sequence: CDR1 DFQATT, CDR2 SNEGSKA (reference sequence). The CDR3 is 14 residues long. DNA of the CDR3: TGCAGTGCTAGGGGCGGGAGGGGCTACAATGAGCAGTTCTTC. Residues: CSARGGRGYNEQFF.

This clonotype has ten or more counts. This chain joins TRBV7-9 and TRBJ2-7; D perhaps matches TRBD1 (5 bases). The V gene lost 1 base and the J gene lost 5 bases, with 15 bases spanning the gap. CDR1 is SEHNR and CDR2 is FQNEAQ in the germline V gene (reference sequence). The CDR3 totals 15 residues. The CDR3 spells CASSLGQGLKNEQYF. The CDR3, as DNA: TGTGCCAGCAGCTTAGGTCAGGGCCTTAAGAACGAGCAGTACTTC.

This clonotype appeared many times. V gene TRBV7-9 combines with J gene TRBJ2-3, with D unclear. This CDR3 contains 16 residues. CDR1 SEHNR and CDR2 FQNEAQ come from the germline V gene (reference sequence). Trimming took 0 bases from V and 2 from J, leaving 12 bases between them. CDR3 nucleotide sequence: TGTGCCAGCAGCTTAGCGGTCCAGGTTCACACAGATACGCAGTATTTT. Translating it yields CASSLAVQVHTDTQYF.